This T cell receptor beta chain originates from a study of blood T cell repertoires in COVID-19. Measured with immunoSEQ multiplex PCR; TCRdb has only the in-frame clones, and not every one. The table shows about 220,000 clones, with around three quarters occurring only once. Germline V gives CDR1 WNHNN, CDR2 SYGVQD (reference sequence). This CDR3 has 14 residues. The V end was cut by 4 bases, the J end by 2 bases, with 10 bases between. This clone appeared a few times. This clonotype was obtained from a woman in her 70s with acute or convalescent COVID-19. The chain joins TRBV10-1 to TRBJ2-3; D is unresolved. The specimen was peripheral blood. The CDR3 here is CASSVRPLTDTQYF. Written as DNA, the CDR3 is TGCGCCAGCAGTGTGCGGCCCCTCACAGATACGCAGTATTTT.